This T cell receptor beta chain stems from a study of spatial heterogeneity in lung cancer. Study-level information: Available PBMC from follow-up, collected a median of roughly 26 months after resection, underwent sequencing. Beta-chain sequences were consistently detected more often than alpha-chain sequences.

TCRdb independently ran MiXCR on the 5' RACE reads; one entry per CDR3 protein. Here the sample spans around 110,000 distinct CDR3 sequences, less than 15% being singletons. The CDR3 covers 12 residues. The V gene lost 5 bases and the J gene lost 3 bases, with 8 bases spanning the gap. Germline V gives CDR1 SEHNR, CDR2 FQNEAQ (reference sequence). This clonotype has at least ten counts. Documented time point: blood at routine non-recurrence follow-up after resection. Unsorted tumor, nontumor lung tissue or cryopreserved PBMC supplied the whole RNA. The chain links TRBV7-9 to TRBJ2-7; D remains ambiguous. Sequencing was performed on PBMCs, taken at follow-up. This receptor was identified in a male donor with early-stage non-small cell lung cancer. The CDR3 DNA is TGTGCCAGCAGCAGCGCGGACTACGAGCAGTACTTC. Protein product: CASSSADYEQYF.